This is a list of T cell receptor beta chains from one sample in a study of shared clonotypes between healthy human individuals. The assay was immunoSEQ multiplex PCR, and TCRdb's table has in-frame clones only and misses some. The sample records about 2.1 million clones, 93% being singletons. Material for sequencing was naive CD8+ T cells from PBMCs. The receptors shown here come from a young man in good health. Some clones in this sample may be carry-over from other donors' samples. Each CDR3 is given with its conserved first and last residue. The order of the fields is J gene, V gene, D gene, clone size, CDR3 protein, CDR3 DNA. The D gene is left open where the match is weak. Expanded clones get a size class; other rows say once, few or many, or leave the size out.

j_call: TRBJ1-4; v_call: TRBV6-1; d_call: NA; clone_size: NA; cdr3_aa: CASSGLMVKERRVVREKLFF; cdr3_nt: TGTGCCAGCAGTGGACTAATGGTCAAGGAAAGAAGGGTGGTACGTGAAAAACTGTTTTTT
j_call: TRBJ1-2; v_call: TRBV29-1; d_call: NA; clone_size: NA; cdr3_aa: CSVLDSYGYTF; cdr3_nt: TGCAGCGTCCTGGATAGTTATGGCTACACCTTC
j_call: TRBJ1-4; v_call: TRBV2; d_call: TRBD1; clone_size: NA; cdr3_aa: CASSEGGQTNEKLFF; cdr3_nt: TGTGCCAGCAGTGAGGGGGGACAGACTAATGAAAAACTGTTTTTT
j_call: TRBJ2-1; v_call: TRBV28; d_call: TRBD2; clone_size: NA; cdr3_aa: CASSPRLAGYNEQFF; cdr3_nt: TGTGCCAGCAGCCCTCGACTAGCGGGTTACAATGAGCAGTTCTTC
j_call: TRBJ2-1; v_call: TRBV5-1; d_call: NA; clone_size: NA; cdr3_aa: CASTSRGEPNEQFF; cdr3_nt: TGCGCCAGCACCTCGCGGGGAGAGCCCAATGAGCAGTTCTTC
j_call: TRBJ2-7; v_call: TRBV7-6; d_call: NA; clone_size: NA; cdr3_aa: CASSPNNYEQYF; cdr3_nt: TGTGCCAGCAGCCCAAACAACTACGAGCAGTACTTC
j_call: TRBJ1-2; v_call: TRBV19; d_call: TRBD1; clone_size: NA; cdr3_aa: CASSNRGSYYGYTF; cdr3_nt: TGTGCCAGTAGTAACAGGGGCAGCTACTATGGCTACACCTTC
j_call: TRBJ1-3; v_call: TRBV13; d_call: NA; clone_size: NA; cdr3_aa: CASSLGGENTIYF; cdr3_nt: TGTGCCAGCAGCTTAGGGGGGGAGAACACCATATATTTT
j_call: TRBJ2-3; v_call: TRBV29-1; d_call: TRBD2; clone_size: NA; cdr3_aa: CSATSGISTDTQYF; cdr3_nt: TGCAGCGCCACGAGCGGGATCAGCACAGATACGCAGTATTTT
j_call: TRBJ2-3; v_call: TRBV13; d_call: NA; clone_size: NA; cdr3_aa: CASSPWDNTDTQYF; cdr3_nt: TGTGCCAGCAGCCCCTGGGATAACACAGATACGCAGTATTTT
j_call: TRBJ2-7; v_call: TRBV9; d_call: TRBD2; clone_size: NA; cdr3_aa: CASSARGGLAGETYEQYF; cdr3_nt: TGTGCCAGCAGCGCCAGGGGGGGTCTAGCGGGAGAAACCTACGAGCAGTACTTC
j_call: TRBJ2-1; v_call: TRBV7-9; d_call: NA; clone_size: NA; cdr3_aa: CATGREVGGEQFF; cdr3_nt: TGTGCCACCGGAAGGGAGGTAGGGGGTGAGCAGTTCTTC
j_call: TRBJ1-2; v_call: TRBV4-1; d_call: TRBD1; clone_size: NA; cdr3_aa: CASSQGQGVIGYTF; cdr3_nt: TGCGCCAGCAGCCAAGGGCAGGGGGTGATTGGCTACACCTTC
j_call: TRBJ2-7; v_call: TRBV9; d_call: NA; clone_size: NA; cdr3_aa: CASSAQKRSVEQYF; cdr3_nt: TGTGCCAGCAGCGCCCAAAAAAGGAGTGTCGAGCAGTACTTC
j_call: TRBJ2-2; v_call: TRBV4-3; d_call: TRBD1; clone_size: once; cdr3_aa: CASSQDRDSGELFF; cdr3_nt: TGCGCCAGCAGCCAGGACAGGGACTCCGGGGAGCTGTTTTTT
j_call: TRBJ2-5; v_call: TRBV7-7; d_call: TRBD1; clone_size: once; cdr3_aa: CASSLNTGGRTGRETQYF; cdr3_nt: TGTGCCAGCAGCTTAAACACAGGGGGCAGGACCGGGCGAGAGACCCAGTACTTC
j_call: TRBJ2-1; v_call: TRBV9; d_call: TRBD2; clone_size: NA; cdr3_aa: CASSARLLAGPYNEQFF; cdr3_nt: TGTGCCAGCAGCGCCCGACTACTAGCGGGGCCTTACAATGAGCAGTTCTTC
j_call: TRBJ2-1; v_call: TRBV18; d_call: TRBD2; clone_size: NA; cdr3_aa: CASSPLGTSIDNEQFF; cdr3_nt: TGTGCCAGCTCACCCCTTGGGACTAGCATAGACAATGAGCAGTTCTTC
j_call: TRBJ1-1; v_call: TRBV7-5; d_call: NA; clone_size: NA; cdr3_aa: CVRSLAQTEENTEAFF; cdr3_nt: TGTGTCAGAAGCTTAGCTCAAACGGAGGAGAACACTGAAGCTTTCTTT
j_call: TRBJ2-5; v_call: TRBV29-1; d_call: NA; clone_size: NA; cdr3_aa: CSVEDWGDGLNQETQYF; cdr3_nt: TGCAGCGTTGAAGATTGGGGGGACGGACTGAACCAAGAGACCCAGTACTTC
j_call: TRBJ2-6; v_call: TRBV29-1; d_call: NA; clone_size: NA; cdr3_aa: CSVEDTWTVKYSGANVLTF; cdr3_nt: TGCAGCGTTGAAGATACGTGGACAGTAAAGTACTCTGGGGCCAACGTCCTGACTTTC
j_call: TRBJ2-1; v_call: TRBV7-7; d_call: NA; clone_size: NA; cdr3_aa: CASSLSLRSYNEQFF; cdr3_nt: TGTGCCAGCAGCTTAAGCCTAAGGTCCTACAATGAGCAGTTCTTC
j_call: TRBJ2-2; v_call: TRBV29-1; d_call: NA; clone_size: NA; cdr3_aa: CSVELGRVNGELFF; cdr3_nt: TGCAGCGTTGAACTCGGCAGAGTTAACGGGGAGCTGTTTTTT
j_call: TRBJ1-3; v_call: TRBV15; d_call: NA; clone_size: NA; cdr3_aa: CATSRDRGSGNTIYF; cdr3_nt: TGTGCCACCAGCAGAGATCGAGGCTCTGGAAACACCATATATTTT
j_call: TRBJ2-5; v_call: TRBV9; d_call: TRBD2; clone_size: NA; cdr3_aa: CASSEGLAGGWGQETQYF; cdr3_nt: TGTGCCAGCAGCGAAGGACTAGCGGGAGGGTGGGGCCAAGAGACCCAGTACTTC
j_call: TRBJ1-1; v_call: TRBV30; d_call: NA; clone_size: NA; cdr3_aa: CAWSVLRANTEAFF; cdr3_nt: TGTGCCTGGAGTGTACTCCGGGCGAACACTGAAGCTTTCTTT
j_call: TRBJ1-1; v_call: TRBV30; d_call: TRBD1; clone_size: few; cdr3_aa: CAWSADRGYMNTEAFF; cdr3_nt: TGTGCCTGGAGTGCGGACAGGGGTTACATGAACACTGAAGCTTTCTTT
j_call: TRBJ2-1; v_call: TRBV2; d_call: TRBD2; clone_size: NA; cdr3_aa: CASSEAQPGTSGRDNEQFF; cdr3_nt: TGTGCCAGCAGTGAAGCGCAACCCGGGACTAGCGGGAGGGACAATGAGCAGTTCTTC
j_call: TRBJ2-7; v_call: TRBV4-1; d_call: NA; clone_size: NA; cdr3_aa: CASSPGVGSYEQYF; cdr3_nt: TGCGCCAGCAGCCCGGGCGTAGGGTCCTACGAGCAGTACTTC
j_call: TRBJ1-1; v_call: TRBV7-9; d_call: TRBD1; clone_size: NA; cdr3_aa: CASSRPGQGSSGTEAFF; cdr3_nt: TGTGCCAGCAGTCGCCCGGGACAGGGGTCGAGTGGCACTGAAGCTTTCTTT
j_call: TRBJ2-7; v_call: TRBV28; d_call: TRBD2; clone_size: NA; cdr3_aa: CASSVGLAGSYEQYF; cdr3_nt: TGTGCCAGCAGTGTAGGACTAGCGGGTTCCTACGAGCAGTACTTC
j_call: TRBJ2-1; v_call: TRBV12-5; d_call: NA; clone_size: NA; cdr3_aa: CASGLGRDGQFF; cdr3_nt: TGTGCTAGTGGTTTGGGTAGGGATGGGCAGTTCTTC
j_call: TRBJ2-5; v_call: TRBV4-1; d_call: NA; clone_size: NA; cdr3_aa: CASSHRGPQETQYF; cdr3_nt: TGCGCCAGCAGCCACCGCGGACCACAAGAGACCCAGTACTTC
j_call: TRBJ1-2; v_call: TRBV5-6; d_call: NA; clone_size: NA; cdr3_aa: CASSLAEGNYGYTF; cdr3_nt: TGTGCCAGCAGCTTGGCCGAGGGGAACTATGGCTACACCTTC
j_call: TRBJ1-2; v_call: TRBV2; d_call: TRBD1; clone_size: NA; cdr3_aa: CATTDRGIDGYTF; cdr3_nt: TGTGCCACCACCGACAGGGGTATCGATGGCTACACCTTC
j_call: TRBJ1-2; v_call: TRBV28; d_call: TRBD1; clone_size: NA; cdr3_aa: CASSPSGQGNINYGYTF; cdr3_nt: TGTGCCAGCAGCCCCTCGGGACAGGGTAATATAAACTATGGCTACACCTTC
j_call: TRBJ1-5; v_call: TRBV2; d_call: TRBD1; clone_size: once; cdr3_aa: CASRGGTGYSNQPQHF; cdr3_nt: TGTGCCAGCAGGGGGGGGACAGGTTATAGCAATCAGCCCCAGCATTTT
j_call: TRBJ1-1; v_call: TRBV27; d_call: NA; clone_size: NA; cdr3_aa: CASSLWGATEAFF; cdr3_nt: TGTGCCAGCAGTTTATGGGGGGCAACTGAAGCTTTCTTT
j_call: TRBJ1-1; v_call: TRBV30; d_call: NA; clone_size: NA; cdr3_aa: CAWSGRGYMNTEAFF; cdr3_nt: TGTGCCTGGAGTGGGAGGGGCTACATGAACACTGAAGCTTTCTTT
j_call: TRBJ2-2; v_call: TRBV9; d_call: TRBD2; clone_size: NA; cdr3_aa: CASSVQRLAGGYTGELFF; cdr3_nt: TGTGCCAGCAGCGTTCAGAGACTAGCGGGAGGGTACACCGGGGAGCTGTTTTTT